The sequence of this T cell receptor beta chain was determined in a study of neoadjuvant anti-PD-1 for oral cavity cancer. Study-level background: Non-progressing patients received a fourth nivolumab dose near day 43, then surgery on days 50-56.

V dropped 6 bases and J dropped 11 bases, with 13 bases sitting between them. This CDR3 has 11 residues. From germline, CDR1 is MGHDK and CDR2 SYGVNS. Concerning this clone: Its antigen remains unidentified.

Patients had newly diagnosed, untreated stage II-IVA oral cavity squamous cell carcinoma. Six replicates per PBMC sample, mostly from 400 to 500 ng of genomic DNA. Assay: immunoSEQ multiplex PCR; the TCRdb copy retains only in-frame clones and omits some. The table shows 16,000 or so clones, with 55% to 75% occurring only once. Findings of the study overall: TCR analyses covered only a few patients per response group.

Sequenced here: PBMCs, sampled before nivolumab (anti-PD-1) treatment. The chain joins TRBV25-1 to TRBJ1-1; D is uncertain. This TCR was recovered from a person aged 40 to 85 with oral cavity squamous cell carcinoma. The CDR3 DNA sequence: TGTGCCAGCAGCCGAGAGGGCAGCGCTTTCTTT. It encodes CASSREGSAFF.